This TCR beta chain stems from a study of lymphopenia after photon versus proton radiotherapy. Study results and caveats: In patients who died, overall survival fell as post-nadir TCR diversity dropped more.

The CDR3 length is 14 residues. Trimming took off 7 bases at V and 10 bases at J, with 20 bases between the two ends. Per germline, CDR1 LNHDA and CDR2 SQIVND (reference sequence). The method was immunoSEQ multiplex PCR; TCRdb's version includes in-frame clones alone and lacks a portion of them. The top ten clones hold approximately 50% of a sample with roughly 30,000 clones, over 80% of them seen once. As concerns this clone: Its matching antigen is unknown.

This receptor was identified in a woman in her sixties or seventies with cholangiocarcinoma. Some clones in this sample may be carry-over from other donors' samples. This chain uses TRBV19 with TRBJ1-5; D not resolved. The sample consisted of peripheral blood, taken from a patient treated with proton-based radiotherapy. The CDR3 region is CASNDPGPQVPQHF. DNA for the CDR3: TGTGCCAGTAACGACCCCGGACCCCAAGTACCCCAGCATTTT.